A selection of T cell receptor beta chains follows, all from one sample in a study of CD4 T cells in relation to SARS-CoV-2 and coronaviruses. Sequencing was performed with immunoSEQ multiplex PCR; in TCRdb, only in-frame clones are kept and a portion is missing. The sample carries about 18,000 clones, about 80% recorded once. What these receptors recognize is not known. Sequencing was done on a sample of CD4+ T cells from PBMCs, cultured in vitro. The receptors shown here come from a human donor in good health. Each CDR3 is given with its conserved first and last residue. The D gene is left open where the match is weak. A row's size may be missing; if present it is once, few, many or a size class.

clone_size | d_call | j_call | v_call | cdr3_nt | cdr3_aa
NA | TRBD1 | TRBJ2-1 | TRBV4-1 | TGCGCCAGCAGCCAAGGAGGGACAGGGGACAATGAGCAGTTCTTC | CASSQGGTGDNEQFF
NA | TRBD1 | TRBJ1-2 | TRBV2 | TGTGCCAGCAGTGATATCCCCAGGACAGGCGGCAATGGCTACACCTTC | CASSDIPRTGGNGYTF
NA | TRBD1 | TRBJ2-1 | TRBV6-5 | TGTGCCAGCATTCCCGACAGGGGGGCTTACAATGAGCAGTTCTTC | CASIPDRGAYNEQFF
NA | TRBD1 | TRBJ2-7 | TRBV7-9 | TGTGCCAGCAGCTTAGCGTATGGGACAGGCGGCGACGAGCAGTACTTC | CASSLAYGTGGDEQYF
NA | TRBD2 | TRBJ2-7 | TRBV25-1 | TGTGCCAGCAGTGAAACGCTAGCGGGAGTGTCACCGTCGGGAGAGCAGTACTTC | CASSETLAGVSPSGEQYF
NA | NA | TRBJ1-3 | TRBV5-1 | TGCGCCAGCAGCTTGGCCGTAGGAGATGGAAACACCATATATTTT | CASSLAVGDGNTIYF
NA | TRBD2 | TRBJ2-7 | TRBV5-6 | TGTGCCAGCGTCCTAGCGGGATCGGATTACGAGCAGTACTTC | CASVLAGSDYEQYF
NA | NA | TRBJ2-7 | TRBV19 | TGTGCCAGTAGTGTGACAGTCTCCTACGAGCAGTACTTC | CASSVTVSYEQYF
NA | NA | TRBJ2-7 | TRBV28 | TGTGCCAGCAGTTCCCGTTCGCTAGGGGTCTACGAGCAGTACTTC | CASSSRSLGVYEQYF
few | TRBD2 | TRBJ2-3 | TRBV6-6 | TGTGCCAGCAGTTACGAAGCGGGAGGCCTAACAGATACGCAGTATTTT | CASSYEAGGLTDTQYF
NA | NA | TRBJ1-5 | TRBV9 | TGTGCCAGCAGTGAAGGGACGATAGGCAATCAGCCCCAGCATTTT | CASSEGTIGNQPQHF
NA | NA | TRBJ2-1 | TRBV14 | TGTGCCAGCAGCCAAGTAAGCCGTCCGGGGGTGAATGAGCAGTTCTTC | CASSQVSRPGVNEQFF
NA | TRBD1 | TRBJ2-3 | TRBV7-3 | TGTGCCAGCAGCTTATGGGACAGCCCCACAGATACGCAGTATTTT | CASSLWDSPTDTQYF
few | NA | TRBJ2-2 | TRBV5-1 | TGCGCCAGCAGCTTGGCCCCCGGGACCCTCACCGGGGAGCTGTTTTTT | CASSLAPGTLTGELFF
NA | NA | TRBJ1-2 | TRBV28 | TGTGCCAGCAGTTCAGACTATGGCTACACCTTC | CASSSDYGYTF
NA | NA | TRBJ1-3 | TRBV28 | TGTGCCAGCCGGCGCTCTGGAAACACCATATATTTT | CASRRSGNTIYF
NA | NA | TRBJ2-5 | TRBV5-1 | TGCGCCAGCAGCTTGGGGCGGGGCCAAGAGACCCAGTACTTC | CASSLGRGQETQYF
NA | NA | TRBJ1-5 | TRBV12-5 | TGTGCTAGTGGTTTCATCTCGGGGGGAGGTCAGCCCCAGCATTTT | CASGFISGGGQPQHF
NA | TRBD2 | TRBJ2-1 | TRBV24-1 | TGTGCCACCAGTGATTTCGGGACTAGCGGGAGAACAAATGAGCAGTTCTTC | CATSDFGTSGRTNEQFF
NA | NA | TRBJ2-1 | TRBV10-3 | TGTGCCATCAGTGACGGGCTAGTCTATGAGCAGTTCTTC | CAISDGLVYEQFF
NA | NA | TRBJ2-3 | TRBV6-2/TRBV6-3 | TGTGCCAGCACCCCCAGTGGGAGGGGGGGAGGAGATACGCAGTATTTT | CASTPSGRGGGDTQYF
NA | TRBD1 | TRBJ2-7 | TRBV18 | TGTGCCAGCTCAGCCCTGACAGGGCTCCTCTACGAGCAGTACTTC | CASSALTGLLYEQYF
NA | TRBD1 | TRBJ1-6 | TRBV11-2 | TGTGCCAGCAGCTTACGACAGGGGGATTCACCCCTCCACTTT | CASSLRQGDSPLHF
few | NA | TRBJ2-7 | TRBV19 | TGTGCCAGTAGTGACTCGACAGGATCCTACGAGCAGTACTTC | CASSDSTGSYEQYF
NA | TRBD2 | TRBJ2-7 | TRBV15 | TGTGCCACCAGCACGGCCCGAACTAGCGGATACGAGCAGTACTTC | CATSTARTSGYEQYF
NA | TRBD2 | TRBJ2-1 | TRBV27 | TGTGCCAGCAGTCACGGGACTAGCGACTACAATGAGCAGTTCTTC | CASSHGTSDYNEQFF